This T cell receptor (beta chain) stems from a study of shared clonotypes between healthy human individuals. About the study: The donor pool was made up of two women and three men aged 18 to 49. Whole-study results and caveats: The rarefaction results pointed to incomplete sorted-subset sequencing despite large depth.

Terminally differentiated effector memory CD45RA+ cells were excluded by CCR7 positive selection of CD45RO-negative cells. Profiled with immunoSEQ multiplex PCR; TCRdb holds only in-frame clones, not every one. The sample lists some 2 million clones, about 95% occurring once. Germline V gene sequence: CDR1 MDHEN, CDR2 SYDVKM. Between the trimmed V and J ends, which lost 4 bases and 0 bases, there was a span of 7 bases. The CDR3 totals 14 residues. As for this clone: What it binds is not known.

What was sequenced was naive CD8+ T cells sorted from blood. The receptor comes from a man between 18 and 29 years old in good health. The rearrangement joins TRBV28 to TRBJ1-5, with D unresolved. The CDR3 nucleotides read TGTGCCAGCAGTTCCAGGAATAGCAATCAGCCCCAGCATTTT. Its translation: CASSSRNSNQPQHF.